The 13 T cell receptor beta chains below were found in one sample sequenced in a study of T cells in Graves' hyperthyroidism and ophthalmopathy. TCR beta CDR3 regions were amplified from RNA transcripts. HTBI primers were the set used in a first-round RT-PCR of the TCR CDR3. TCRdb passed the multiplex PCR reads through MiXCR, listing each CDR3 protein once. This sample carries about 840,000 distinct CDR3 sequences, 35% to 40% of them seen once, and the ten largest clones take about 8.9%. The sample was blood. The receptors derive from a young man with Graves' hyperthyroidism.

A few counts support this clonotype. The chain couples TRBV4-1 to TRBJ2-2, with D perhaps TRBD1 (6 bases). The V and J ends lost 5 bases and 8 bases respectively, with 15 bases between them. The CDR3 covers 14 residues. Germline assignment: CDR1 MGHRA and CDR2 YSYEKL. CDR3 DNA: TGCGCCAGCAGCTATGGCCCTACAGGGGGGGAGCTGTTTTTT. The encoded protein is CASSYGPTGGELFF.

This chain uses TRBV11-2 with TRBJ2-7; maybe TRBD1 (6 bases). Trimming shortened V by 2 bases and J by 4 bases, and 9 bases separated the two germline ends. The CDR3 covers 13 residues. Per germline, CDR1 SGHAT and CDR2 FQNNGV. CDR3 residues: CASSLTGWYEQYF. The CDR3 DNA is TGTGCCAGCAGCTTAACAGGGTGGTACGAGCAGTACTTC. Drawing the rest from reference TRBV11-2 and TRBJ2-7, the complete variable domain is EAGVAQSPRYKIIEKRQSVAFWCNPISGHATLYWYQQILGQGPKLLIQFQNNGVVDDSQLPKDRFSAERLKGVDSTLKIQPAKLEDSAVYLCASSLTGWYEQYFGPGTRLTVT.

This rearrangement joins TRBV29-1 to TRBJ1-2; D might be TRBD1 (6 bases). CDR3 length equals 14 residues. The V end lost 0 bases, the J end lost 7 bases, and 15 bases lay between the germline ends. Germline CDR1 and CDR2: SQVTM and ANQGSEA. The DNA of the CDR3 is TGCAGCGTTGAAGATGACAACAGGGCACCTGGCTACACCTTC. Protein: CSVEDDNRAPGYTF.

Concerning this clonotype itself: One end of the junction does not line up with germline, which may come from a read error. J is TRBJ1-2 and V is TRBV15; no definite D call. The CDR3 is made up of 15 amino acids. Germline CDR1 LNHNV, CDR2 YYDKDF (reference sequence). The CDR3 reads CASSHGPTPNYGYTF. CDR3 in DNA: TGTGCCAGCAGCCACGGACCGACCCCTAACTATGGCTACACCTTC.

The chain links TRBV2 to TRBJ1-5; tentatively, D is TRBD1 (5 bases). CDR1 SNHLY and CDR2 FYNNEI come from the germline V gene. The CDR3 sequence is 16 residues long. Trimming shortened V by 5 bases and J by 4 bases, and 18 bases separated the two germline ends. CDR3: CASSRERGAGNQPQHF. CDR3 sequence (DNA): TGTGCCAGCAGTAGAGAGAGGGGCGCGGGTAATCAGCCCCAGCATTTT.

This clonotype was seen ten or more times. The chain has TRBV7-2 and TRBJ1-3, with D perhaps TRBD1 (6 bases). The V gene lost 4 bases and the J gene lost 2 bases, with 9 bases spanning the gap. The CDR3 sequence is 14 residues long. In germline, CDR1 is SGHTA, CDR2 FQGNSA. Here the CDR3 reads CASSSNRAGNTIYF. The CDR3 DNA follows: TGTGCCAGCAGCTCGAACAGGGCTGGAAACACCATATATTTT.

The chain combines TRBV9 with TRBJ1-1, with TRBD1 as a possible D gene (5 bases). Looked up from germline, CDR1 is SGDLS and CDR2 is YYNGEE. V shed 5 bases and J shed 8 bases, with 19 bases lying between them. The CDR3 loop spans 14 amino acids. CDR3 protein: CASSSASGSLEAFF. The CDR3 region has the DNA TGTGCCAGCAGTTCAGCCTCAGGGAGCCTGGAAGCTTTCTTT.

Many counts were recorded for this clonotype. The J gene is TRBJ1-3, the V gene TRBV10-3; the D is unclear. CDR1 is ENHRY and CDR2 is SYGVKD in the germline V gene. The V end lost 0 bases, the J end lost 0 bases, and 6 bases lay between the germline ends. This CDR3 region has 15 residues. The CDR3 sequence is CAISESRSSGNTIYF. DNA of the CDR3: TGTGCCATCAGTGAGTCGCGCAGCTCTGGAAACACCATATATTTT.

This clonotype was seen repeatedly, ten times or more. The CDR3 nucleotides read TGTGCCAGCACCCTCTTAGAAGGGTCGACGGGCTACACCTTC. Amino acids: CASTLLEGSTGYTF. V is TRBV7-9 and J is TRBJ1-2; D call uncertain. CDR1 and CDR2 (germline): SEHNR, FQNEAQ (reference sequence). The germline V and J ends were trimmed by 7 bases and 8 bases, with 20 bases remaining between them. This CDR3 is 14 amino acids long.

V gene TRBV14 combines with J gene TRBJ1-1, with a possible D match to TRBD1 (6 bases). Germline V gene data show CDR1 as SGHDN and CDR2 as FVKESK. The CDR3 is 18 residues long. V gave up 1 base and J gave up 0 bases, with 18 bases separating them. CDR3 in amino acids: CASSQVKGMGGLNTEAFF. The DNA for the CDR3 is TGTGCCAGCAGCCAAGTAAAGGGGATGGGGGGCCTGAACACTGAAGCTTTCTTT.

About this clonotype itself: At one of its ends the junction is not consistent with the germline gene, which may arise from a read error. In DNA form, the CDR3 reads TGTGCCAGCAGCCTCACAGCGTGGGATGAGCAGTACTTC. Translation gives CASSLTAWDEQYF. The gene calls are TRBV5-1 and TRBJ2-7; D gene uncertain. The CDR3 is made up of 13 amino acids. CDR1 is SGHRS and CDR2 is YFSETQ in the germline V gene.

The chain combines TRBV19 with TRBJ2-7; maybe TRBD1 (6 bases). Germline V lookup: CDR1 LNHDA, CDR2 SQIVND (reference sequence). This CDR3 comprises 10 residues. Trimming stripped 10 bases from V and 7 bases from J, with 11 bases between. Here the CDR3 DNA reads TGTGCCACCTACAGGGCTGAGCAGTACTTC. This codes for CATYRAEQYF.

V gene TRBV6-5 combines with J gene TRBJ2-7; D uncertain. V lost 4 bases to trimming and J lost 9 bases, with 10 bases between them. Germline CDR1 and CDR2: MNHEY and SVGAGI. CDR3 length equals 11 residues. The CDR3 DNA is TGTGCCAGCAGTTCGGATCAGGCGCAGTACTTC. This encodes CASSSDQAQYF.